This T cell receptor beta chain was captured by sequencing in a study of PD-1 blockade in classical Hodgkin lymphoma. Worth noting for this clone: Its cognate antigen is unknown.

Produced via immunoSEQ multiplex PCR; TCRdb's table is partial and in-frame only. The sample holds 20,000 to 25,000 clones, 60% to 85% seen once. All patients experienced relapse after autologous stem cell transplantation, and brentuximab vedotin exposure was variable. Best responses fell into complete response, partial response or progressive disease. Study-wide findings and caveats: Possibly reflecting disease activity or prior therapy, repertoire differences have causes that remain undefined. There was a significant rise in CD4+ TCR diversity by C4D1, with no such rise for CD8+. According to reports, newly diagnosed patients had lower baseline TCR diversity than healthy donors, and relapsed/refractory patients had lower baseline TCR diversity still.

The starting material was peripheral blood mononuclear cells (PBMCs), obtained before the second cycle of nivolumab. The receptor was derived from a human donor with classical Hodgkin lymphoma.

The CDR3 DNA reads as TGTGCCAGCAGTTTACTCCGGACCTTGAGCGAGCAGTACTTC. It is translated as CASSLLRTLSEQYF. The chain links TRBV28 to TRBJ2-7; no clear D. This CDR3 is built from 14 residues. V was clipped by 2 bases and J by 6 bases, with 14 bases between them. The germline V gene encodes CDR1 MDHEN and CDR2 SYDVKM. Filled out from reference TRBV28 and TRBJ2-7, the complete variable domain reads DVKVTQSSRYLVKRTGEKVFLECVQDMDHENMFWYRQDPGLGLRLIYFSYDVKMKEKGDIPEGYSVSREKKERFSLILESASTNQTSMYLCASSLLRTLSEQYFGPGTRLTVT.